The 4 T cell receptor beta chains in this list originate from one sample, sequenced in a study of T-cell reconstitution after alpha-beta-depleted transplantation in children (dated by TCRdb to the mid-2010s). The sample's treatment or condition label, decoded: allogeneic hematopoietic cell transplantation with graft depleted of TCRalphabeta T cells and CD19 B cells. The library relied on PCR. The sequencer listed for this sample is Illumina HiSeq 2500. TCR library preparation used molecular barcoding, with unique molecular identifiers applied to normalize quantification of the TCRbeta repertoire. Starting from the raw public reads, TCRdb applied fastp trimming at Q25, assembled clones with MiXCR and retained in-frame beta chains. Here each entry gathers all rows of one CDR3 protein and keeps the most common genes and DNA. The sample table shows approximately 500,000 distinct CDR3 sequences, and approximately 10% are seen once. 2% of the sample is held by the ten biggest clonotypes.

The specimen comprised PBMCs, sampled before TCRalphabeta/CD19-depleted stem cell transplant. The receptors here all came from a child aged 2 to 15 with inherited bone marrow failure, due to receive a stem cell transplant.

The sample holds a few counts of this clonotype. The V gene is TRBV19, the J gene TRBJ2-7; tentative D call: TRBD1 (6 bases). Germline-derived CDR1 and CDR2 are LNHDA and SQIVND (reference sequence). This CDR3 is built from 11 residues. Trimming left V 6 bases short and J 6 bases short, with 9 bases between. The CDR3 DNA sequence: TGTGCCAGTAGATTGGGGGCCGAGCAGTACTTC. Translating it yields CASRLGAEQYF.

CDR3 amino acids: CASSIYGQSLNTEAFF. The DNA of the CDR3 is TGTGCCAGTAGTATTTACGGACAGAGTTTGAACACTGAAGCTTTCTTT. This chain connects TRBV19 to TRBJ1-1; TRBD1 might be the D (6 bases). Trimming removed 3 bases from V and 0 bases from J, with 14 bases in between. This CDR3 is 16 amino acids long. Looked up from germline, CDR1 is LNHDA and CDR2 is SQIVND (reference sequence).

The chain carries TRBV27 and TRBJ1-6; D gene uncertain. Between the trimmed V and J ends, which lost 4 bases and 5 bases, there was a span of 12 bases. Germline CDR1 is MNHEY and CDR2 is SMNVEV (reference sequence). CDR3 length: 15 amino acids. CDR3: CASSYVLHDNSPLHF. The CDR3 coding sequence is TGTGCCAGCAGTTACGTCCTCCACGATAATTCACCCCTCCACTTT.

The rearrangement joins TRBV5-1 to TRBJ2-7; D unresolved. Germline CDR1 SGHRS, CDR2 YFSETQ. The CDR3 covers 12 residues. V lost 5 bases and J 2 bases, leaving 8 bases between the germline ends. The CDR3 region is CASRPAAYEQYF. CDR3 DNA sequence: TGCGCCAGCAGACCGGCCGCCTACGAGCAGTACTTC. Combining the CDR3 with reference TRBV5-1 and TRBJ2-7 gives the whole variable domain KAGVTQTPRYLIKTRGQQVTLSCSPISGHRSVSWYQQTPGQGLQFLFEYFSETQRNKGNFPGRFSGRQFSNSRSEMNVSTLELGDSALYLCASRPAAYEQYFGPGTRLTVT.